This T cell receptor beta chain was profiled in a study of blood T cell repertoires in COVID-19. Study at large: Sample material is recorded as cDNA or gDNA derived from T cells, B-cell-depleted T cells, or PBMCs.

Authors' methods: Reference gene primer amplification in the assay estimated nucleated cell counts. Only in-frame clones appear in the TCRdb table, and some are missing; sequencing was by immunoSEQ multiplex PCR. Clone size and V and J calls were adopted from that table, with D and trimming inferred from the DNA. The sample records about 150,000 clones, about 83% being singletons. This clone was detected only a few times. The CDR3 sequence is 14 residues long. Germline assignment: CDR1 SGHKS and CDR2 YYEKEE (reference sequence). V dropped 9 bases and J dropped 2; count of bases not matched to a gene: 8.

This clonotype was sampled from a human donor in a cohort sampled during active COVID-19. Source material: peripheral blood. The rearrangement links TRBV5-5 to TRBJ2-1, with 7 bases matching TRBD2. CDR3 sequence: CATHGGVTYNEQFF. CDR3 nucleotide sequence: TGTGCCACCCATGGGGGGGTCACCTACAATGAGCAGTTCTTC.